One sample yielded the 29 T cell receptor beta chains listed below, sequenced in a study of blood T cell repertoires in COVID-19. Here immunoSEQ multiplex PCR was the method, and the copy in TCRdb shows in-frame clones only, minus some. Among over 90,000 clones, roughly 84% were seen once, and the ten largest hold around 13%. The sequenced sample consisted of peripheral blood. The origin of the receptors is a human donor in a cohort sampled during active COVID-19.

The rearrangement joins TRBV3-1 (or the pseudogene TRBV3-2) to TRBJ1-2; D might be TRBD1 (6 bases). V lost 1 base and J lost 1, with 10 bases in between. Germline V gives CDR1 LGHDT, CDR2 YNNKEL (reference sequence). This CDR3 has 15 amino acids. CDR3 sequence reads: CASSQAQGRNYGYTF. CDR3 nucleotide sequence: TGTGCCAGCAGCCAAGCACAGGGACGTAACTATGGCTACACCTTC.

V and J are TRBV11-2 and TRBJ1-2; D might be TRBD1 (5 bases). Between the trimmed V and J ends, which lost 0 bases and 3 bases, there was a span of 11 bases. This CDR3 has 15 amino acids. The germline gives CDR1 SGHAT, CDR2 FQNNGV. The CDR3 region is CASSLDLGGYYGYTF. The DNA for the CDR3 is TGTGCCAGCAGCTTAGATCTCGGGGGGTACTATGGCTACACCTTC.

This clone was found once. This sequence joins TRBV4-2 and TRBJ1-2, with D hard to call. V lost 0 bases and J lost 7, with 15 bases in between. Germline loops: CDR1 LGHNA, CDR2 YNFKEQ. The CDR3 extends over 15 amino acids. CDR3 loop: CASSQEYWQAFGYTF. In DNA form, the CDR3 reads TGTGCCAGCAGCCAAGAATATTGGCAGGCCTTTGGCTACACCTTC.

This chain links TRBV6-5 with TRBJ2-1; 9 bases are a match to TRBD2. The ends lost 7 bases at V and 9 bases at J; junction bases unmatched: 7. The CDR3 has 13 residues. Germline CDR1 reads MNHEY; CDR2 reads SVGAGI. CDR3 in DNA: TGTGCCAGCATAGTAGCGGGGGTTAGTGAGCAGTTCTTC. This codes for CASIVAGVSEQFF.

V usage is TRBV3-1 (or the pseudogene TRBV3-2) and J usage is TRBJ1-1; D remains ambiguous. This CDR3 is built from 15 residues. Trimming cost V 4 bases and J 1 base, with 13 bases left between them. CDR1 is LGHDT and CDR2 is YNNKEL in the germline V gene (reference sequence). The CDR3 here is CASSLPAGGNTEAFF. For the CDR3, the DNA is TGTGCCAGCAGCCTCCCGGCGGGAGGGAACACTGAAGCTTTCTTT.

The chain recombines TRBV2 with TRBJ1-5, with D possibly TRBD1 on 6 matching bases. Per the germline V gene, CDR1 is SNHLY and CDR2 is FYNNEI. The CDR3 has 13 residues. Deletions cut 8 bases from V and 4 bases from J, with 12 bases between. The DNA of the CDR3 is TGTGCCAGCCGGGGGGCAGGGAATCAGCCCCAGCATTTT. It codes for CASRGAGNQPQHF.

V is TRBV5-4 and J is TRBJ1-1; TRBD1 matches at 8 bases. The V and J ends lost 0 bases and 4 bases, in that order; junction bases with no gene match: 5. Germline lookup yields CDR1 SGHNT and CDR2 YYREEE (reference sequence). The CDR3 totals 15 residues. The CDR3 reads CASSLAIGQGTEAFF. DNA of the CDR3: TGTGCCAGCAGCTTGGCCATTGGACAGGGCACTGAAGCTTTCTTT.

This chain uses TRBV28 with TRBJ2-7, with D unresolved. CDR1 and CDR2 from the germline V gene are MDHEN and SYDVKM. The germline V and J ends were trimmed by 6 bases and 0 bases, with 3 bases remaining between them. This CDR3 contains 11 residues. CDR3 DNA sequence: TGTGCCAGCAGCTCCTCCTACGAGCAGTACTTC. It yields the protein CASSSSYEQYF.

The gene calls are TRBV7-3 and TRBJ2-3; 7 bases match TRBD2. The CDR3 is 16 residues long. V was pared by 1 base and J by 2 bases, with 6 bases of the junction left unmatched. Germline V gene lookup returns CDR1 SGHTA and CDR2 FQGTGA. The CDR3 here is CASSLIGGRNTDTQYF. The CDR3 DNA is TGTGCCAGCAGCTTAATTGGCGGGAGAAACACAGATACGCAGTATTTT.

The CDR3 protein is CASSQGELYGYTF. CDR3 DNA sequence: TGTGCCAGCAGCCAAGGGGAGCTCTATGGCTACACCTTC. The chain combines TRBV3-1 (or the pseudogene TRBV3-2) with TRBJ1-2; no clear D gene. V was clipped by 1 base and J by 4 bases, with 7 bases between them. The germline V gene encodes CDR1 LGHDT and CDR2 YNNKEL (reference sequence). There are 13 residues in the CDR3.

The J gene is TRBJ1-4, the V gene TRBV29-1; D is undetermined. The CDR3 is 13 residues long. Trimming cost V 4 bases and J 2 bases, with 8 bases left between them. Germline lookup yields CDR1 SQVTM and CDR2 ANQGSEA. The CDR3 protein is CSVGRRTNEKLFF. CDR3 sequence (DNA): TGCAGCGTTGGGAGGCGGACTAATGAAAAACTGTTTTTT.

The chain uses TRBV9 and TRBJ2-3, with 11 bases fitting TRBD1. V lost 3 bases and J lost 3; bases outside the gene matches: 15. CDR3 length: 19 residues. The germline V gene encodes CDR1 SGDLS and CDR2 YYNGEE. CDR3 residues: CASSDSGDRGINPTDTQYF. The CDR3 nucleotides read TGTGCCAGCAGCGACTCAGGGGACAGGGGGATCAACCCTACAGATACGCAGTATTTT.

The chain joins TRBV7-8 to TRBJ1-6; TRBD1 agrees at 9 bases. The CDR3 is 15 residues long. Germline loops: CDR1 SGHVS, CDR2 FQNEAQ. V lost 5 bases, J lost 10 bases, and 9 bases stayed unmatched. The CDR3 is CASSHGTGWHSPLHF. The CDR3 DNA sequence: TGTGCCAGCAGCCACGGGACAGGGTGGCACTCACCCCTCCACTTT.

CDR3 nucleotides: TGTGCCAGTAGTATAACAGGACAGGGATCTGGCTACACCTTC. Its translation: CASSITGQGSGYTF. This chain uses TRBV19 with TRBJ1-2; 8 bases agree with TRBD1. The CDR3 runs to 14 residues. Germline V gives CDR1 LNHDA, CDR2 SQIVND (reference sequence). The V gene end was trimmed by 2 bases and the J gene end by 7 bases; junction bases not matched to a gene: 6.

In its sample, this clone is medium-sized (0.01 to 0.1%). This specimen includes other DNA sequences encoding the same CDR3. CDR3 sequence (DNA): TGTGCCAGCAGTTTAAGGAGCGGGGGAGATACGCAGTATTTT. Protein: CASSLRSGGDTQYF. The chain joins TRBV27 to TRBJ2-3; 8 bases fit TRBD2. The CDR3 spans 14 residues. Germline V gives CDR1 MNHEY, CDR2 SMNVEV (reference sequence). With V trimmed by 2 bases and J by 5 bases, 3 bases remained unmatched.

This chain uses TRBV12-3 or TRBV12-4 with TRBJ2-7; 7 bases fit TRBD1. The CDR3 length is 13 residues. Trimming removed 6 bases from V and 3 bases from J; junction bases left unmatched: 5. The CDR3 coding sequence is TGTGCCAGCAGCCGGGACAGAAACTACGAGCAGTACTTC. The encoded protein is CASSRDRNYEQYF.

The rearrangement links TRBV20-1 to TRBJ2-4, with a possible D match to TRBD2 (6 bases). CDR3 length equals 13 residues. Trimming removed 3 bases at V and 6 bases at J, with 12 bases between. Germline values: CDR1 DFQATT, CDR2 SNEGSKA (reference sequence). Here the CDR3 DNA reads TGCAGTGCTAGTTTGGGGGGTCCAAACATTCAGTACTTC. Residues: CSASLGGPNIQYF.

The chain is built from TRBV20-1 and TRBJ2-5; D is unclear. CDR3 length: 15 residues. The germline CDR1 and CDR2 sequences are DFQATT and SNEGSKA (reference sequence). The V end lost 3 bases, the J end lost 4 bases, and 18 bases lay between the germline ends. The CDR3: CSASRPRVLGETQYF. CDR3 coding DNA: TGCAGTGCTAGTAGGCCTAGAGTGCTGGGAGAGACCCAGTACTTC.

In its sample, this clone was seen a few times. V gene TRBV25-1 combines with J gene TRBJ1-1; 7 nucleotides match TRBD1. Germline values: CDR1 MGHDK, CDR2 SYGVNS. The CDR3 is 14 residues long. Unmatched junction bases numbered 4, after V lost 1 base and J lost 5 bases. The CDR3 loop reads CASSEWGTETEAFF. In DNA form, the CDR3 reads TGTGCCAGCAGTGAATGGGGGACAGAAACTGAAGCTTTCTTT.

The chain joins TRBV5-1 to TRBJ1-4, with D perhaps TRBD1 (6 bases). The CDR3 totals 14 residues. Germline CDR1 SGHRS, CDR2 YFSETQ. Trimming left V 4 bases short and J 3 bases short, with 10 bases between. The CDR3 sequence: CASSQTGPNEKLFF. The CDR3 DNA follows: TGCGCCAGCAGCCAGACAGGACCTAATGAAAAACTGTTTTTT.

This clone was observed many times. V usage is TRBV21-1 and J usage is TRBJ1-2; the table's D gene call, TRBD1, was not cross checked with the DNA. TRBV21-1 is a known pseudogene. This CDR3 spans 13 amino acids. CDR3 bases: TGTGCCAGCAGCAAAGCAGACAGCTATGGCTACACCTTC. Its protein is CASSKADSYGYTF.

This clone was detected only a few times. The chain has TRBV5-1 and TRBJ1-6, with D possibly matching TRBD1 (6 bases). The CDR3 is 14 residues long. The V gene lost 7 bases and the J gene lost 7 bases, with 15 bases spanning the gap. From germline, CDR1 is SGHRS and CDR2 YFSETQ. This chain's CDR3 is CASGSGTQNSPLHF. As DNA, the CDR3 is TGCGCCAGCGGTTCCGGGACACAGAATTCACCCCTCCACTTT.

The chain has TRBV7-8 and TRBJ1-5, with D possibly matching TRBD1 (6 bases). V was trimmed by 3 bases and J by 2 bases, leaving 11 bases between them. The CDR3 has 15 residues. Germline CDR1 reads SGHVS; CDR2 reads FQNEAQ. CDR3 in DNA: TGTGCCAGCAGCTTCGGACAGTGGGGCAATCAGCCCCAGCATTTT. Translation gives CASSFGQWGNQPQHF.

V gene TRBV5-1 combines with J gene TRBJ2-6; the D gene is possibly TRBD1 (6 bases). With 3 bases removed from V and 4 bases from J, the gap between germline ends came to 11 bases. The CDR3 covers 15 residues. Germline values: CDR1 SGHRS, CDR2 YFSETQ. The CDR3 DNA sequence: TGCGCCAGCAGCTATTCAGGGGTGGGGGCCAACGTCCTGACTTTC. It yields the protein CASSYSGVGANVLTF.

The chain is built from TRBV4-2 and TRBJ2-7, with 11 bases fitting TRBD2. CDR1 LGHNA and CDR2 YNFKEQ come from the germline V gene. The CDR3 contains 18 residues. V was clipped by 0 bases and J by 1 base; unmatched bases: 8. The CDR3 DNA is TGTGCCAGCAGCCAAGACCAGGGACTAGCGGACTTATCCTACGAGCAGTACTTC. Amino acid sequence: CASSQDQGLADLSYEQYF.

The CDR3 DNA reads as TGTGCCAGCAGTGCAGGTCATAGCAATCAGCCCCAGCATTTT. It specifies CASSAGHSNQPQHF. This chain links TRBV2 with TRBJ1-5; D not resolved. CDR1 and CDR2 (germline): SNHLY, FYNNEI. Trimming cost V 4 bases and J 0 bases, with 7 bases left between them. This CDR3 region has 14 residues.

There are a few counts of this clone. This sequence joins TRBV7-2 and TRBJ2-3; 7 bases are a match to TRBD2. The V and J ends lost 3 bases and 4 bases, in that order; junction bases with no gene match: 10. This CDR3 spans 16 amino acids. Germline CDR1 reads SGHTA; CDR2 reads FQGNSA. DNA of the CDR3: TGTGCCAGCAGCTTCGGAGCGGGGAGGATCGCAGATACGCAGTATTTT. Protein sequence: CASSFGAGRIADTQYF.

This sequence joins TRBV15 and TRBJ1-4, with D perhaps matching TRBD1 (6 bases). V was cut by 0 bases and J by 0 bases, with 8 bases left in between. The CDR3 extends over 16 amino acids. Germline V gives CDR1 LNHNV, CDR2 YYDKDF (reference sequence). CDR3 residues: CATSRETGPTNEKLFF. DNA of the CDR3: TGTGCCACCAGCAGAGAAACAGGGCCAACTAATGAAAAACTGTTTTTT.

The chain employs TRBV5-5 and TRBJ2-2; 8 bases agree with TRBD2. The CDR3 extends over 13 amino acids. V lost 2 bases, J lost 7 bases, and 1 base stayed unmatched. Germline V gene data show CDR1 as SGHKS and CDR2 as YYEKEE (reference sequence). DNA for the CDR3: TGTGCCAGCAGCTTTAGCGGGGACGGGGAGCTGTTTTTT. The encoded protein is CASSFSGDGELFF.